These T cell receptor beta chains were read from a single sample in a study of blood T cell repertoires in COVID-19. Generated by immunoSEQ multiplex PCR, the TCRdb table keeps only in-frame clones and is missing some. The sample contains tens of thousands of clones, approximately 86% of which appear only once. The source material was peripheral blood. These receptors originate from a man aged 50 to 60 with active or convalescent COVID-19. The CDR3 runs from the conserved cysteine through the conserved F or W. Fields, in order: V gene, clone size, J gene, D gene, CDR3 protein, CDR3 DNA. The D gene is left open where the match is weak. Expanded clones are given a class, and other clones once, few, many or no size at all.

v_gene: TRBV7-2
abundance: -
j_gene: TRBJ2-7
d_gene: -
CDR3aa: CASSPQTGFYEQYF
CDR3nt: TGTGCCAGCAGCCCTCAGACAGGCTTTTACGAGCAGTACTTC

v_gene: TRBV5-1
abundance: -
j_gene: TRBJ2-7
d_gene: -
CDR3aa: CASSLGGQYSYEQYF
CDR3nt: TGCGCCAGCAGCCTGGGGGGACAGTACTCCTACGAGCAGTACTTC

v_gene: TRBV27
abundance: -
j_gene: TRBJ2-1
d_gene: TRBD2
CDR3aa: CASSYPLAGGLNEQFF
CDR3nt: TGTGCCAGCAGTTATCCACTAGCGGGGGGGCTCAATGAGCAGTTCTTC

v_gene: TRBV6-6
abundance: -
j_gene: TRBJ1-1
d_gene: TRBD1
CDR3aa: CASSYQIPGQAEAFF
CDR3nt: TGTGCCAGCAGTTACCAAATCCCGGGACAGGCTGAAGCTTTCTTT

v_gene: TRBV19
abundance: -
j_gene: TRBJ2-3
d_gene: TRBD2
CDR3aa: CASTAAGVNTDTQYF
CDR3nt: TGTGCCAGTACCGCAGCGGGGGTGAACACAGATACGCAGTATTTT

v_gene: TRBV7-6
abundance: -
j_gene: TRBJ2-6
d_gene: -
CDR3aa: CASSTQGLNSGANVLTF
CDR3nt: TGTGCCAGCAGCACCCAGGGACTGAACTCTGGGGCCAACGTCCTGACTTTC

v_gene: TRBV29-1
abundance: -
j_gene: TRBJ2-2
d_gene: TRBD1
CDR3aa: CSVADALTGFGELFF
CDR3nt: TGCAGCGTCGCCGATGCATTGACAGGGTTCGGGGAGCTGTTTTTT

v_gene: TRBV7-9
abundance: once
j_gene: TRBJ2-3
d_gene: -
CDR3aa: CASSLGADTDTQYF
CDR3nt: TGTGCCAGCAGCTTAGGGGCAGACACAGATACGCAGTATTTT

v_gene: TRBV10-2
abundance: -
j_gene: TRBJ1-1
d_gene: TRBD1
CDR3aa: CASSEGQSNTEAFF
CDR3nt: TGCGCCAGCAGCGAGGGACAGTCGAACACTGAAGCTTTCTTT

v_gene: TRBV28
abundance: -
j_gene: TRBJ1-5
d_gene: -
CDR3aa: CASGGSSFDQPQHF
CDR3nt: TGTGCCAGCGGGGGCTCTTCATTTGATCAGCCCCAGCATTTT

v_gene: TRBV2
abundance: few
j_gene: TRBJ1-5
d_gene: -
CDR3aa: CASSHEAAINQPQHF
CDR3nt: TGTGCCAGCAGCCACGAGGCAGCGATTAATCAGCCCCAGCATTTT